Following are 17 T cell receptor beta chains from one sample sequenced in a study of cytomegalovirus exposure and HLA in healthy donors. Researchers ran the PCR with 60 Vbeta and 13 Jbeta primers. The repertoire was sequenced with immunoSEQ multiplex PCR; TCRdb's copy has only in-frame clones and lacks some. There are about 140,000 clones in the sample; 75% occur only once, and approximately 3.2% lies in the top ten. Sequenced material: PBMCs. These receptors came from a man aged 35 to 55 in good health and CMV-seronegative.

This chain connects TRBV2 to TRBJ2-3; TRBD1 agrees at 8 bases. Germline CDR1 SNHLY, CDR2 FYNNEI. The CDR3 length is 14 residues. V lost 4 bases to trimming and J lost 3 bases; unmatched junction nucleotides: 3. CDR3 protein: CASSAQGGTDTQYF. The CDR3 coding sequence is TGTGCCAGCAGTGCACAGGGGGGAACAGATACGCAGTATTTT.

V and J are TRBV25-1 and TRBJ1-2; possibly TRBD1 for D (5 bases). Germline V gives CDR1 MGHDK, CDR2 SYGVNS. The length of the CDR3 is 14 residues. V lost 5 bases and J lost 0, with 10 bases in between. CDR3 in amino acids: CASSYGAANYGYTF. DNA for the CDR3: TGTGCCAGCAGTTATGGGGCCGCTAACTATGGCTACACCTTC.

The V call is TRBV12-5, the J call TRBJ2-7; D is ambiguous. Germline V CDR1 and CDR2: LGHNT, FRNRAP. The CDR3 has 10 amino acids. Trimming shortened V by 6 bases and J by 5 bases, and 5 bases separated the two germline ends. The CDR3 region is CASGADEQYF. The CDR3 DNA reads TGTGCTAGTGGCGCGGACGAGCAGTACTTC.

The V and J genes are TRBV4-1 and TRBJ1-1; D remains ambiguous. The V gene's germline CDR1 is MGHRA and CDR2 YSYEKL. The germline V and J ends were trimmed by 4 bases and 4 bases, with 13 bases remaining between them. This CDR3 has 14 residues. DNA of the CDR3: TGCGCCAGCAGCCTCGCAGAGGGAGGCACTGAAGCTTTCTTT. As protein: CASSLAEGGTEAFF.

The J gene is TRBJ2-3, the V gene TRBV6-1, with TRBD1 matching 8 bases. The length of the CDR3 is 13 residues. V lost 4 bases, J lost 9 bases, and 6 bases stayed unmatched. The V gene's germline CDR1 is MNHNS and CDR2 SASEGT. DNA of the CDR3: TGTGCCAGCAGTGGCGAACAGGGGGTGACGCAGTATTTT. Its protein product is CASSGEQGVTQYF.

Only one count was recorded for this clone. The chain links TRBV5-8 to TRBJ2-5; tentatively, D is TRBD2 (5 bases). The CDR3 covers 16 residues. CDR1 is SGHTS and CDR2 is YDEGEE in the germline V gene. V was trimmed by 1 base and J by 7 bases, leaving 20 bases between them. This CDR3 is CASSLSGSVRSVTQYF. Here the CDR3 DNA reads TGTGCCAGCAGCTTGTCGGGGTCCGTTCGAAGTGTGACCCAGTACTTC.

The CDR3 DNA reads TGTGCCAGCAGCTTAGACGGCACGGGGCCCCAGCATTTT. It codes for CASSLDGTGPQHF. The V call is TRBV5-4, the J call TRBJ1-5; no firm D call. Trimming took 2 bases from V and 9 from J, leaving 12 bases between them. Germline CDR1 reads SGHNT; CDR2 reads YYREEE (reference sequence). The CDR3 loop spans 13 amino acids.

The sample holds a few counts of this clone. CDR3 region: CASSEEELGLNTEAFF. CDR3 coding DNA: TGTGCCAGCAGTGAGGAGGAACTCGGGTTGAACACTGAAGCTTTCTTT. The chain combines TRBV2 with TRBJ1-1; D not certain. Germline assignment: CDR1 SNHLY and CDR2 FYNNEI. V gave up 3 bases and J gave up 0 bases, with 14 bases separating them. This CDR3 spans 16 amino acids.

CDR3 loop: CASSQQGYGYTF. In nucleotides, the CDR3 is TGTGCCAGCAGTCAACAGGGCTATGGCTACACCTTC. The chain couples TRBV28 to TRBJ1-2; a weak D match, TRBD1 (6 bases). Trimming stripped 5 bases from V and 4 bases from J, with 8 bases between. This CDR3 spans 12 amino acids. Looked up from germline, CDR1 is MDHEN and CDR2 is SYDVKM.

J is TRBJ1-1 and V is TRBV15; D perhaps matches TRBD1 (5 bases). Germline V gene data show CDR1 as LNHNV and CDR2 as YYDKDF (reference sequence). The CDR3 loop spans 14 amino acids. The ends were cut back, 5 bases at V and 1 base at J, with 11 bases in the middle. The CDR3 bases are TGTGCCACCAGCCCGCGCGGGGGGAACACTGAAGCTTTCTTT. This gives the protein CATSPRGGNTEAFF. Full variable domain (remainder filled in from reference TRBV15 and TRBJ1-1): DAMVIQNPRYQVTQFGKPVTLSCSQTLNHNVMYWYQQKSSQAPKLLFHYYDKDFNNEADTPDNFQSRRPNTSFCFLDIRSPGLGDTAMYLCATSPRGGNTEAFFGQGTRLTVV.

The chain combines TRBV5-1 with TRBJ2-2; TRBD1 aligns across 7 bases. CDR3 length: 16 residues. CDR1 SGHRS and CDR2 YFSETQ come from the germline V gene. V was clipped by 4 bases and J by 6 bases; unmatched bases: 12. CDR3 sequence reads: CASSKWDSQVPGELFF. DNA for the CDR3: TGCGCCAGCAGCAAATGGGACAGCCAAGTACCCGGGGAGCTGTTTTTT.

The CDR3: CASSSGVAGVGEQYF. In DNA form, the CDR3 reads TGTGCCAGCAGTTCCGGGGTAGCGGGGGTAGGGGAGCAGTACTTC. The chain links TRBV6-5 to TRBJ2-7; the match to TRBD2 covers 9 bases. Germline V gives CDR1 MNHEY, CDR2 SVGAGI. The ends lost 4 bases at V and 7 bases at J; junction bases unmatched: 11. The length of the CDR3 is 15 residues.

This clone has just a few counts. V is TRBV7-8 and J is TRBJ1-1, with D perhaps matching TRBD1 (5 bases). Germline CDR1 SGHVS, CDR2 FQNEAQ. Trimming cost V 5 bases and J 3 bases, with 16 bases left between them. This CDR3 region has 15 residues. Written as DNA, the CDR3 is TGTGCCAGCAGCGAACTAACGGGGGGATACACTGAAGCTTTCTTT. Its translation: CASSELTGGYTEAFF.

The gene calls are TRBV19 and TRBJ2-1; TRBD2 agrees at 8 bases. CDR3 size: 16 residues. V was pared by 3 bases and J by 5 bases, with 9 bases of the junction left unmatched. Germline lookup yields CDR1 LNHDA and CDR2 SQIVND (reference sequence). This chain's CDR3 is CASSMYWGTRDNEQFF. CDR3 bases: TGTGCCAGTAGTATGTATTGGGGGACTAGGGACAATGAGCAGTTCTTC.

The V and J genes are TRBV6-6 and TRBJ1-5; TRBD1 is a possible D gene (6 bases). The CDR3 contains 15 residues. Germline V gene sequence: CDR1 MNHNY, CDR2 SVGAGI (reference sequence). The ends were cut back, 3 bases at V and 10 bases at J, with 19 bases in the middle. CDR3 sequence (DNA): TGTGCCAGCAGTTATACGGGGACAATTGAGTCCCCCCAGCATTTT. Its translation: CASSYTGTIESPQHF.

The V and J genes are TRBV25-1 and TRBJ2-3; possibly TRBD1 for D (5 bases). Trimming left V 2 bases short and J 2 bases short, with 11 bases between. Per germline, CDR1 MGHDK and CDR2 SYGVNS. The CDR3 extends over 15 amino acids. Written as DNA, the CDR3 is TGTGCCAGCAGTGAAGGGGCCTCCTACACAGATACGCAGTATTTT. It encodes CASSEGASYTDTQYF.

J is TRBJ1-5 and V is TRBV16, with a weak D call TRBD1 (5 bases). Trimming pared 4 bases from V and 5 bases from J, leaving 9 bases between. The germline V gene encodes CDR1 KGHSY and CDR2 FQNENV. This CDR3 spans 13 amino acids. Here the CDR3 DNA reads TGTGCCAGCAGCCCTTCGGGGGATCAGCCCCAGCATTTT. This sequence encodes CASSPSGDQPQHF. The variable domain in full, completed from reference TRBV16 and TRBJ1-5, reads GEEVAQTPKHLVRGEGQKAKLYCAPIKGHSYVFWYQQVLKNEFKFLISFQNENVFDETGMPKERFSAKCLPNSPCSLEIQATKLEDSAVYFCASSPSGDQPQHFGDGTRLSIL.